The rows below give T cell receptor beta chains drawn from one sample of a study of blood T cell repertoires in COVID-19. Produced via immunoSEQ multiplex PCR; TCRdb's table is partial and in-frame only. The data contain about 120,000 clones, 75% to 95% of them singletons. Input material: peripheral blood. The source is a human donor with active COVID-19. The donor label of this sample is uncertain. CDR3s include the opening cysteine and the closing phenylalanine or tryptophan. The D gene is left open where the match is weak. Only some rows state a clone size, as once, few, many or a class for expanded clones.

D gene | J gene | CDR3 length | clone size | V gene | CDR3 protein | CDR3 DNA
TRBD2 | TRBJ2-1 | 19 | . | TRBV7-9 | CASSLHRTSGPSSYNEQFF | TGTGCCAGCAGCCTTCATCGGACTAGCGGGCCCAGCTCCTACAATGAGCAGTTCTTC
. | TRBJ2-7 | 14 | . | TRBV3-1/TRBV3-2 | CASSPRTENYEQYF | TGTGCCAGCAGCCCCAGGACAGAGAACTACGAGCAGTACTTC
. | TRBJ2-2 | 18 | . | TRBV9 | CASSVDSAGAGGLKELFF | TGTGCCAGCAGCGTAGACTCGGCGGGGGCAGGGGGCTTGAAGGAGCTGTTTTTT
. | TRBJ2-2 | 15 | . | TRBV2 | CASTDSRPNTGELFF | TGTGCCAGCACCGACAGCCGACCTAACACCGGGGAGCTGTTTTTT
. | TRBJ2-5 | 15 | . | TRBV7-5 | CVRSARGVSGETQYF | TGTGTCAGAAGCGCCAGGGGCGTCAGCGGAGAGACCCAGTACTTC
TRBD1 | TRBJ1-1 | 15 | . | TRBV2 | CASSELDRGITEAFF | TGTGCCAGCAGTGAATTGGACAGGGGGATCACTGAAGCTTTCTTT
TRBD1 | TRBJ2-7 | 10 | . | TRBV2 | CASEGQGKYF | TGTGCCAGCGAAGGACAGGGAAAGTACTTC
. | TRBJ1-6 | 14 | . | TRBV7-8 | CASSPSLGNSPLHF | TGTGCCAGCAGCCCTAGCTTAGGGAATTCACCCCTCCACTTT
TRBD1 | TRBJ2-7 | 14 | . | TRBV29-1 | CSVEGDSSTYEQYF | TGCAGCGTTGAGGGGGACAGTTCGACCTACGAGCAGTACTTC
TRBD1 | TRBJ2-7 | 13 | . | TRBV6-2/TRBV6-3 | CASSSRDRNEQYF | TGTGCCAGCAGTTCCCGGGACAGGAACGAGCAGTACTTC
. | TRBJ2-1 | 14 | . | TRBV18 | CASSPVRGTYEQFF | TGTGCCAGCTCACCTGTCCGGGGGACGTATGAGCAGTTCTTC
. | TRBJ2-3 | 20 | . | TRBV23-1 | CASSQSRSQGQSPCTDTQYF | TGCGCCAGCAGTCAATCGAGGTCCCAGGGCCAATCACCCTGCACAGATACGCAGTATTTT
. | TRBJ1-4 | 15 | . | TRBV7-8 | CASSLLGTGNEKLFF | TGTGCCAGCAGCTTGTTGGGCACAGGGAATGAAAAACTGTTTTTT
. | TRBJ2-1 | 16 | . | TRBV27 | CATLLSGGLSLGEQFF | TGTGCCACTCTCCTGTCGGGGGGCCTGTCACTTGGTGAGCAGTTCTTC
TRBD1 | TRBJ2-7 | 13 | . | TRBV7-8 | CASNADRGYEQYF | TGTGCCAGCAACGCGGACAGGGGGTACGAGCAGTACTTC
TRBD1 | TRBJ1-5 | 15 | . | TRBV19 | CASSKDRGRNQPQHF | TGTGCCAGTAGCAAGGACAGGGGGCGAAATCAGCCCCAGCATTTT
. | TRBJ2-1 | 14 | . | TRBV7-9 | CASSLVIGNNEQFF | TGTGCCAGCAGCTTAGTAATCGGGAACAATGAGCAGTTCTTC
. | TRBJ2-7 | 13 | . | TRBV11-2 | CASRGDGVYEQYF | TGTGCCAGCAGAGGCGACGGGGTCTACGAGCAGTACTTC
. | TRBJ2-7 | 13 | . | TRBV12-3/TRBV12-4 | CASSHAGGFEQYF | TGTGCCAGCAGTCACGCCGGGGGATTCGAGCAGTACTTC
. | TRBJ2-3 | 13 | . | TRBV7-2 | CASSLYMRDTQYF | TGTGCCAGCAGCTTATATATGAGGGATACGCAGTATTTT
. | TRBJ2-7 | 12 | . | TRBV7-2 | CASSPTSYEQYF | TGTGCCAGCAGCCCGACTTCCTACGAGCAGTACTTC
TRBD1 | TRBJ2-7 | 14 | . | TRBV6-5 | CASSYDGQAYEQYF | TGTGCCAGCAGTTACGACGGACAGGCATACGAGCAGTACTTC
. | TRBJ1-5 | 15 | few | TRBV9 | CASSFFGLLNQPQHF | TGTGCCAGCAGCTTTTTTGGCTTACTAAATCAGCCCCAGCATTTT
TRBD1 | TRBJ2-7 | 14 | few | TRBV9 | CASSVRQGAYEQYF | TGTGCCAGCAGCGTACGACAGGGAGCCTACGAGCAGTACTTC
. | TRBJ2-7 | 17 | . | TRBV5-1 | CASSLAAGRGFTYEQYF | TGCGCCAGCAGCTTGGCGGCAGGCAGGGGATTCACCTACGAGCAGTACTTC
TRBD2 | TRBJ2-3 | 15 | . | TRBV27 | CASRPTSGGWDTQYF | TGTGCCAGCAGACCAACTAGCGGGGGTTGGGATACGCAGTATTTT
TRBD1 | TRBJ1-6 | 14 | once | TRBV18 | CASSPGQGGSPLHF | TGTGCCAGCTCACCCGGACAGGGAGGATCACCCCTCCACTTT
. | TRBJ1-1 | 17 | . | TRBV7-9 | CASSLVLGSGGNTEAFF | TGTGCCAGCAGCTTAGTGTTAGGTTCCGGGGGGAACACTGAAGCTTTCTTT
TRBD1 | TRBJ2-7 | 15 | . | TRBV4-1 | CASSHPGTGTYEQYF | TGCGCCAGCAGCCATCCCGGGACAGGGACCTACGAGCAGTACTTC
. | TRBJ2-4 | 14 | . | TRBV5-1 | CASSLGQHGNIQYF | TGCGCCAGCAGCTTGGGACAGCATGGGAACATTCAGTACTTC
. | TRBJ2-7 | 15 | . | TRBV5-1 | CASSLNQGPSYEQYF | TGCGCCAGCAGCTTGAACCAGGGGCCCTCCTACGAGCAGTACTTC